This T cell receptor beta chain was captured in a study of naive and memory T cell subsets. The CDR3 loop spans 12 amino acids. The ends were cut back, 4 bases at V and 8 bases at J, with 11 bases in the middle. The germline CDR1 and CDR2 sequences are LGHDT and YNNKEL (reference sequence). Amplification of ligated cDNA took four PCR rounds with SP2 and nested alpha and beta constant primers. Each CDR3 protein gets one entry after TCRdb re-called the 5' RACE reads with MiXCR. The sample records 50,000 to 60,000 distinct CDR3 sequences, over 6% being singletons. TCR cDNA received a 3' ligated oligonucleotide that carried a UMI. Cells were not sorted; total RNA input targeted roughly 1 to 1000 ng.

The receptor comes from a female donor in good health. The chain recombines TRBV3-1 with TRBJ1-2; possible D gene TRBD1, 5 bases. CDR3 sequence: CASSRRQNGYTF. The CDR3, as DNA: TGTGCCAGCAGCCGAAGACAGAACGGCTACACCTTC.